The 15 T cell receptor beta chains given below trace back to one sample, sequenced in a study of human T cells and chemical hapten exposure (dated by TCRdb to the early 2020s). Receptor libraries were prepared by RACE. Instrument on record: NextSeq 500. In TCRdb, the public reads were trimmed at Q25 with fastp and aligned with MiXCR, with productive beta chains retained. Each CDR3 protein gets just one entry, which takes the most common genes and DNA from the rows behind it. The sample table records tens of thousands of distinct CDR3 sequences; 3% to 3.5% of these occur just once. The ten largest make up more than 6.5% of the sample. Taken with the paper, the label for time point translates to: patch test 2, 6 weeks after DPC sensitization. What the treatment or condition label conveys for this sample: therapeutic diphenylcyclopropenone sensitization with weekly scalp DPC. Material: whole blood, obtained in connection with sensitization to the hapten diphenylcyclopropenone (DPC). The receptors originated from a man aged 40-55 years with alopecia areata. Some clones in this sample may be carry-over from other donors' samples.

This clonotype was observed many times. The genes are TRBV6-2 or TRBV6-3 and TRBJ2-7; 7 positions agree with TRBD1. The CDR3 has 13 amino acids. In germline, CDR1 is MNHEY, CDR2 SVGEGT. After removal of 6 bases from V and 5 bases from J, the junction contained 7 bases not matched to a gene. The CDR3 bases are TGTGCCAGCAGGGAGACAGGGACCGACGAGCAGTACTTC. Its protein is CASRETGTDEQYF.

This clonotype was recorded a few times. The rearrangement links TRBV7-8 to TRBJ1-4; D not certain. Germline V CDR1 and CDR2: SGHVS, FQNEAQ. The CDR3 covers 13 residues. Trimming took off 5 bases at V and 6 bases at J, with 10 bases between the two ends. In DNA, the CDR3 is TGTGCCAGCAGCCTAGATTCATATGAAAAACTGTTTTTT. Encoded protein: CASSLDSYEKLFF.

In this sample, this clonotype turned up many times. This chain connects TRBV9 to TRBJ1-6; TRBD1 is a possible D gene (6 bases). This CDR3 has 15 amino acids. V was cut by 4 bases and J by 7 bases, with 15 bases left in between. Germline CDR1 is SGDLS and CDR2 is YYNGEE. CDR3 sequence: CASSPAGRGNSPLHF. The CDR3 DNA is TGTGCCAGCAGCCCCGCTGGCAGGGGAAATTCACCCCTCCACTTT. Looking up the rest from reference TRBV9 and TRBJ1-6 gives the full variable domain: DSGVTQTPKHLITATGQRVTLRCSPRSGDLSVYWYQQSLDQGLQFLIQYYNGEERAKGNILERFSAQQFPDLHSELNLSSLELGDSALYFCASSPAGRGNSPLHFGNGTRLTVT.

This clonotype was counted many times. This chain links TRBV12-3 or TRBV12-4 with TRBJ2-3, with no clear D. The CDR3 length is 13 residues. V was cut by 3 bases and J by 0 bases, with 4 bases left in between. In nucleotides, the CDR3 is TGTGCCAGCAGTTTGGCTAGCACAGATACGCAGTATTTT. This gives the protein CASSLASTDTQYF.

This clonotype was detected ten times or more. The chain employs TRBV6-5 and TRBJ2-7; D remains ambiguous. Trimming removed 4 bases at V and 2 bases at J, with 9 bases between. This CDR3 spans 13 amino acids. In germline, CDR1 is MNHEY, CDR2 SVGAGI. CDR3 in amino acids: CASSSSPTYEQYF. Written as DNA, the CDR3 is TGTGCCAGCAGTTCGAGTCCCACCTACGAGCAGTACTTC.

In this sample, this clonotype turned up many times. The chain couples TRBV28 to TRBJ2-4; a possible D gene is TRBD1 (5 bases). In germline, CDR1 is MDHEN, CDR2 SYDVKM. The CDR3 spans 15 residues. V lost 4 bases, J lost 2 bases, and 12 bases lay in between. This chain's CDR3 is CASSSLGVPKNIQYF. CDR3 DNA: TGTGCCAGCAGTTCTTTAGGGGTTCCCAAAAACATTCAGTACTTC.

V is TRBV7-9 and J is TRBJ2-2; 8 bases align to TRBD2. The CDR3 contains 16 residues. V lost 7 bases, J lost 0 bases, and 7 bases stayed unmatched. Germline CDR1 and CDR2: SEHNR and FQNEAQ (reference sequence). CDR3 region: CASTRRGGANTGELFF. Here the CDR3 DNA reads TGTGCCAGCACCAGACGGGGGGGCGCGAACACCGGGGAGCTGTTTTTT.

This clonotype occurred many times. V gene TRBV12-3 or TRBV12-4 combines with J gene TRBJ2-4; D ambiguous. The V end was cut by 1 base, the J end by 0 bases, with 7 bases between. The CDR3 covers 15 residues. CDR3 nucleotides: TGTGCCAGCAGTTTAGTAGGATCAGCCAAAAACATTCAGTACTTC. Translated: CASSLVGSAKNIQYF.

At least ten counts were recorded for this clonotype. The chain links TRBV9 to TRBJ2-6, with D possibly matching TRBD1 (6 bases). This CDR3 has 16 amino acids. V shed 5 bases and J shed 2 bases, with 14 bases lying between them. From germline, CDR1 is SGDLS and CDR2 YYNGEE. The CDR3 spells CASRGASGPGANVLTF. In nucleotides, the CDR3 is TGTGCCAGCAGGGGGGCGAGTGGGCCTGGGGCCAACGTCCTGACTTTC.

The table lists this clonotype with a few counts. CDR3 bases: TGTGCCAGCAGCTTGTTACAGGGGTCTGGGGCCAACGTCCTGACTTTC. This translates into CASSLLQGSGANVLTF. V and J are TRBV5-6 and TRBJ2-6; 7 bases agree with TRBD1. The V and J ends lost 1 base and 1 base, in that order; junction bases with no gene match: 2. The CDR3 is 16 amino acids. CDR1 SGHDT and CDR2 YYEEEE come from the germline V gene.

This clonotype was observed many times. V gene TRBV6-2 or TRBV6-3 combines with J gene TRBJ2-5, with 9 bases fitting TRBD2. In germline, CDR1 is MNHEY, CDR2 SVGEGT. The CDR3 runs to 14 residues. With V trimmed by 5 bases and J by 0 bases, 1 base remained unmatched. The CDR3 loop is CASSRLADQETQYF. The CDR3 region has the DNA TGTGCCAGCAGTAGACTAGCGGACCAAGAGACCCAGTACTTC.

By share, this clonotype counts as medium-sized (0.01 to 0.1%). The chain couples TRBV6-1 to TRBJ2-1, with 7 bases lining up with TRBD2. This CDR3 spans 14 amino acids. V lost 3 bases, J lost 8 bases, and 7 bases stayed unmatched. The germline CDR1 and CDR2 sequences are MNHNS and SASEGT. CDR3 coding DNA: TGTGCCAGCAGTGACTCGGCGGGAGCTGATGAGCAGTTCTTC. Its translation is CASSDSAGADEQFF.

V usage is TRBV3-1 and J usage is TRBJ1-3; D remains ambiguous. There are 13 residues in the CDR3. Germline loops: CDR1 LGHDT, CDR2 YNNKEL (reference sequence). Trimming took 1 base from V and 1 from J, leaving 2 bases between them. The DNA for the CDR3 is TGTGCCAGCAGCCAAGTATCTGGAAACACCATATATTTT. It is translated as CASSQVSGNTIYF.

Only a few counts were recorded for this clonotype. The chain carries TRBV4-2 and TRBJ1-1; possible D gene TRBD1, 6 bases. This CDR3 spans 16 amino acids. Germline CDR1 and CDR2: LGHNA and YNFKEQ. Trimming shortened V by 2 bases and J by 1 base, and 14 bases separated the two germline ends. CDR3 nucleotide sequence: TGTGCCAGCAGCCAATACCACAGGGATGGGAACACTGAAGCTTTCTTT. Amino acids: CASSQYHRDGNTEAFF.

This clonotype was seen at least ten times. The CDR3 is CASSLRWAGDEQFF. The CDR3 DNA reads TGCGCCAGCAGCCTCCGTTGGGCGGGAGATGAGCAGTTCTTC. This rearrangement joins TRBV4-3 to TRBJ2-1, with 7 bases matching TRBD2. V lost 4 bases and J lost 8; bases outside the gene matches: 8. The germline V gene has CDR1 LGHNA and CDR2 YSLEER. CDR3 length: 14 amino acids.